This TCR beta chain was sequenced in a study of blood T cell repertoires in COVID-19. In the study overall: From T cells, B-cell-depleted T cells, or PBMCs came the material, which was cDNA or gDNA.

The CDR3 contains 15 residues. The ends were cut back, 6 bases at V and 7 bases at J, with 19 bases in the middle. Germline V lookup: CDR1 MNHNY, CDR2 SVGAGI (reference sequence). Original handling: Using reference gene primer amplification, nucleated cell counts were estimated. Sequenced by immunoSEQ multiplex PCR; TCRdb stores in-frame clones only, minus some. V, J and clone size were drawn from that table, and D and trimming were deduced from the DNA. The sample records 55,000 to 65,000 clones, roughly 74% being singletons. Specimen: peripheral blood. The TCR comes from a human donor in a cohort sampled during active COVID-19. This chain joins TRBV6-6 and TRBJ1-5, with D maybe TRBD1 (6 bases). The CDR3 loop is CASSPEGGLWQPQHF. CDR3 nucleotides: TGTGCCAGCAGCCCCGAGGGGGGGCTCTGGCAGCCCCAGCATTTT.